This is a list of T cell receptor beta chains from one sample in a study of cytomegalovirus exposure and HLA in healthy donors. Clones were sequenced by immunoSEQ multiplex PCR, and TCRdb holds only the in-frame ones, with some missing. The data contain roughly 100,000 clones, about 70% of them singletons. The sequencing input was PBMCs. The receptors were gathered from a boy between 10 and 17 years old in good health and CMV-seronegative. Both conserved end residues are part of each CDR3. D genes are given only for firm matches. Clone size, where shown, is once, few, many, or a class for clones that have expanded.

j_gene	d_gene	abundance	v_gene	CDR3aa	CDR3nt
TRBJ1-1	TRBD1	once	TRBV6-5	CASSWGTGGITEAFF	TGTGCCAGCAGTTGGGGGACAGGGGGCATCACTGAAGCTTTCTTT
TRBJ1-1	TRBD1	-	TRBV7-8	CASSRGTGAMNTEAFF	TGTGCCAGCAGCAGAGGGACAGGGGCGATGAACACTGAAGCTTTCTTT
TRBJ1-1	TRBD1	-	TRBV9	CASSVGVSGGLNTEAFF	TGTGCCAGCAGCGTAGGGGTTTCAGGGGGCCTGAACACTGAAGCTTTCTTT
TRBJ1-2	TRBD1	-	TRBV11-3	CASSPGTGYGYTF	TGTGCCAGCAGCCCCGGGACAGGCTATGGCTACACCTTC
TRBJ2-7	-	-	TRBV12-5	CASGLTGKGEQYF	TGTGCTAGTGGTTTGACAGGGAAAGGCGAGCAGTACTTC
TRBJ1-5	-	-	TRBV5-6	CASSLGAGQPQHF	TGTGCCAGCAGCTTGGGGGCGGGCCAGCCCCAGCATTTT
TRBJ2-1	-	-	TRBV21-1	CASSPWDRAFNEQFF	TGTGCCAGCAGCCCCTGGGACAGGGCCTTCAATGAGCAGTTCTTC
TRBJ1-6	-	few	TRBV7-9	CASSTQGPLHF	TGTGCCAGCAGCACTCAGGGACCCCTCCACTTT
TRBJ1-2	-	-	TRBV30	CAWKAGDFTYNYGYTF	TGTGCCTGGAAAGCAGGCGATTTTACCTATAACTATGGCTACACCTTC
TRBJ2-1	-	-	TRBV6-5	CASSYLGSGNEQFF	TGTGCCAGCAGTTACCTCGGTAGCGGCAATGAGCAGTTCTTC
TRBJ2-1	TRBD1	-	TRBV25-1	CASSPSGTGNNNEQFF	TGTGCCAGCAGTCCCTCCGGGACAGGGAACAACAATGAGCAGTTCTTC
TRBJ1-2	-	-	TRBV10-3	CAISESRGNGVIGYTF	TGTGCCATCAGTGAGTCGAGAGGGAACGGGGTCATTGGCTACACCTTC
TRBJ2-5	-	-	TRBV4-2	CASSQDSSLGAEETQYF	TGTGCCAGCAGCCAAGATAGTAGCCTTGGGGCGGAAGAGACCCAGTACTTC
TRBJ2-1	TRBD2	-	TRBV19	CASSTTSGSNNEQFF	TGTGCCAGTAGTACGACTAGCGGGAGCAATAATGAGCAGTTCTTC
TRBJ2-5	-	-	TRBV19	CASSTPQDTEETQYF	TGTGCCAGTAGTACTCCCCAGGACACCGAAGAGACCCAGTACTTC
TRBJ1-4	-	-	TRBV25-1	CASRPPGNTLSEKLFF	TGTGCCAGCAGACCACCAGGGAACACCCTAAGTGAAAAACTGTTTTTT
TRBJ1-4	-	few	TRBV7-6	CASSLVAGLNEKLFF	TGTGCCAGCAGCTTAGTGGCAGGCCTTAACGAAAAACTGTTTTTT
TRBJ2-1	-	-	TRBV27	CASSLTGLSYNEQFF	TGTGCCAGCAGTTTGACAGGCCTCTCCTACAATGAGCAGTTCTTC
TRBJ1-5	-	-	TRBV6-1	CASSVRAGESNQPQHF	TGTGCCAGCAGTGTAAGGGCAGGGGAGAGCAATCAGCCCCAGCATTTT
TRBJ1-4	TRBD1	-	TRBV6-6	CASRTGGSNEKLFF	TGTGCCAGCAGGACAGGGGGATCGAATGAAAAACTGTTTTTT
TRBJ2-1	-	-	TRBV4-3	CASAVGGGGSNEQFF	TGCGCCAGCGCCGTAGGGGGCGGGGGGTCCAATGAGCAGTTCTTC
TRBJ1-1	-	once	TRBV28	CASSSHTEAFF	TGTGCCAGCAGCTCCCACACTGAAGCTTTCTTT
TRBJ1-5	-	once	TRBV5-6	CASSLRGSYQPQHF	TGTGCCAGCAGCTTGAGGGGCAGCTATCAGCCCCAGCATTTT
TRBJ2-7	-	few	TRBV10-2	CASSLQFGGQDRQYF	TGCGCCAGCAGCTTACAGTTCGGGGGGCAAGATCGGCAGTACTTC
TRBJ2-1	-	-	TRBV29-1	CSVEPEEGRYNEQFF	TGCAGCGTTGAACCGGAGGAAGGCCGCTACAATGAGCAGTTCTTC
TRBJ2-5	TRBD1	-	TRBV7-3	CASSQGQGETQYF	TGTGCCAGCAGCCAAGGACAGGGAGAGACCCAGTACTTC
TRBJ2-3	-	-	TRBV29-1	CSVRRGWDTDTQYF	TGCAGCGTCAGGAGGGGATGGGACACAGATACGCAGTATTTT
TRBJ2-1	TRBD2	-	TRBV6-6	CASSQQRGGNNEQFF	TGTGCCAGCAGCCAGCAGCGGGGGGGTAACAATGAGCAGTTCTTC
TRBJ2-5	TRBD1	few	TRBV7-9	CASRRGQQETQYF	TGTGCCAGCAGACGGGGACAGCAAGAGACCCAGTACTTC
TRBJ2-3	-	-	TRBV10-3	CAASREDTQYF	TGTGCCGCCTCCCGGGAAGATACGCAGTATTTT
TRBJ1-2	TRBD1	-	TRBV7-9	CASSAQGGAGYGYTF	TGTGCCAGCAGCGCCCAAGGGGGCGCGGGCTATGGCTACACCTTC
TRBJ2-1	-	-	TRBV9	CASSVGFLLNEQFF	TGTGCCAGCAGCGTAGGCTTCTTACTCAATGAGCAGTTCTTC
TRBJ1-6	-	few	TRBV10-3	CAIRRQGSPYNSPLHF	TGTGCCATCAGGCGTCAGGGGAGCCCCTATAATTCACCCCTCCACTTT